This T cell receptor beta chain was sequenced for a study of blood T cell repertoires in COVID-19. Study as a whole: COVID-19 samples from acute and convalescent phases originated in the United States, Italy and Spain. PBMCs, B-cell-depleted T cells, or T cells provided the cDNA or gDNA that made up the material.

Source study methods: Amplifying reference gene primers gave estimates of nucleated cell counts. The protocol was immunoSEQ multiplex PCR, while the TCRdb copy is restricted to in-frame clones and leaves out a portion. V and J calls and clone size are those listed in that table; D and trimming were worked out from the DNA. The data show roughly 190,000 clones, over 70% seen once. This clone appeared once. CDR1 is SGHRS and CDR2 is YFSETQ in the germline V gene. With V trimmed by 4 bases and J by 3 bases, 10 bases remained unmatched. The CDR3 contains 17 residues. The rearrangement uses TRBV5-1 and TRBJ2-5; 12 positions match TRBD1. The sample was peripheral blood. The TCR comes from a man aged 50-60 years with active or convalescent COVID-19. CDR3 loop: CASSLFGTGGGEETQYF. The CDR3 coding sequence is TGCGCCAGCAGCCTGTTCGGGACAGGGGGCGGTGAAGAGACCCAGTACTTC.